This TCR beta chain was identified in a study of T cell responses to AZD1222 COVID-19 vaccine. The table came from immunoSEQ multiplex PCR; TCRdb's copy has only in-frame clones and leaves some out. The sample yields 190,000 or so clones, around 89% seen once. This CDR3 is 18 amino acids long. Germline V lookup: CDR1 SNHLY, CDR2 FYNNEI. V dropped 0 bases and J dropped 4; count of bases not matched to a gene: 10. General observations from the study: Per reports, nearly half of all spike-specific TCRs target regions that are unmutated in variants. Donors skewed white British and female; clonal diversity was possibly underestimated. Just a handful of people given AZD1222 tested seropositive at baseline.

Concerning this clone: Its antigen is undetermined.

This sequence joins TRBV2 and TRBJ1-5, with 9 bases aligning to TRBD1. The clonotype originates from an adult who received the AZD1222 COVID-19 vaccine. The sample in question was peripheral blood, obtained 28 days after the second AZD1222 dose. CDR3 in DNA: TGTGCCAGCAGTGAAGCGGACAGGGGATTGATAGGAAATCAGCCCCAGCATTTT. This sequence encodes CASSEADRGLIGNQPQHF.